The present T cell receptor (beta chain) was sequenced within a study of cytomegalovirus exposure and HLA in healthy donors. Amplification used 60 Vbeta primers and 13 Jbeta primers. The repertoire was sequenced with immunoSEQ multiplex PCR; TCRdb's copy has only in-frame clones and lacks some. The data contain fewer than 130,000 clones, 50% to 70% of them seen just once; the ten biggest clones take up over 3.5%. Worth noting for this clone: The target antigen is unknown.

Whole-study findings and limits: Some TCR beta chains (164 of them) were listed as cytomegalovirus-associated.

The clonotype was recovered from a young man in good health and CMV-seropositive. The specimen was PBMCs.

CDR3 region: CASGFGGNYGYTF. In nucleotides, the CDR3 is TGTGCTAGTGGTTTCGGCGGGAACTATGGCTACACCTTC. This chain uses TRBV12-5 with TRBJ1-2; D remains unclear. Per the germline V gene, CDR1 is LGHNT and CDR2 is FRNRAP. This CDR3 comprises 13 residues. With 3 bases removed from V and 2 bases from J, the gap between germline ends came to 7 bases.